The 26 T cell receptor beta chains in this list originate from one sample, sequenced in a study of brain T cells in children with intractable seizures. The table came from immunoSEQ multiplex PCR; TCRdb's copy has only in-frame clones and leaves some out. The sample records 110,000 or so clones, roughly 94% being singletons. This specimen consisted of peripheral blood, obtained at surgery. The receptors originated from a boy under two years old with hemimegalencephaly and intractable seizures.

The chain joins TRBV2 to TRBJ1-1; D gene unclear. The V and J ends lost 8 bases and 1 base respectively, with 8 bases between them. CDR1 and CDR2 (germline): SNHLY, FYNNEI. There are 12 residues in the CDR3. CDR3 amino acids: CASEGANTEAFF. CDR3 bases: TGTGCCAGCGAGGGAGCGAACACTGAAGCTTTCTTT.

This chain connects TRBV9 to TRBJ2-1; D tentatively fits TRBD1 or TRBD2 (5 bases each). V was trimmed by 3 bases and J by 5 bases, leaving 9 bases between them. CDR3 length: 13 residues. Per germline, CDR1 SGDLS and CDR2 YYNGEE. The CDR3 DNA reads TGTGCCAGCAGCGCGGGGACCGACAATGAGCAGTTCTTC. This encodes CASSAGTDNEQFF.

CDR3 nucleotide sequence: TGCGCCAGCAGCTTATTGACCCGTGTGAACACTGAAGCTTTCTTT. Translated: CASSLLTRVNTEAFF. The chain combines TRBV5-1 with TRBJ1-1; D is undetermined. Germline V gene sequence: CDR1 SGHRS, CDR2 YFSETQ. V dropped 2 bases and J dropped 0 bases, with 11 bases sitting between them. The CDR3 covers 15 residues.

V usage is TRBV3-1 (or the pseudogene TRBV3-2) and J usage is TRBJ2-5, with 12 bases lining up with TRBD1. The CDR3 loop spans 17 amino acids. Germline lookup yields CDR1 LGHDT and CDR2 YNNKEL (reference sequence). V shed 8 bases and J 1 base; nucleotides not matched to a gene: 11. Here the CDR3 DNA reads TGTGCCAGCGGAGGGACAGGGGGCCCCGGACCCCAAGAGACCCAGTACTTC. Translated, it gives CASGGTGGPGPQETQYF.

The chain combines TRBV19 with TRBJ2-7; D gene ambiguous. From germline, CDR1 is LNHDA and CDR2 SQIVND (reference sequence). The CDR3 has 14 amino acids. Trimming took 1 base from V and 3 from J, leaving 10 bases between them. CDR3 in DNA: TGTGCCAGTAGTATAGGTTCCTTCCACTACGAGCAGTACTTC. Protein product: CASSIGSFHYEQYF.

Concerning this clone itself: Other nucleotide sequences from this sample produce the same CDR3. This chain uses TRBV6-5 with TRBJ1-2; D is unresolved. Germline V gene lookup returns CDR1 MNHEY and CDR2 SVGAGI. This CDR3 is 12 amino acids long. Trimming removed 4 bases from V and 2 bases from J, with 5 bases in between. Written as DNA, the CDR3 is TGTGCCAGCAGTTCAGGAAACTATGGCTACACCTTC. As protein: CASSSGNYGYTF.

The rearrangement links TRBV6-4 to TRBJ2-2; the D gene is possibly TRBD1 (6 bases). This CDR3 spans 16 amino acids. Per germline, CDR1 MRHNA and CDR2 SNTAGT. V was cut by 2 bases and J by 6 bases, with 16 bases left in between. The CDR3 spells CASSDAPGQSPGELFF. DNA for the CDR3: TGTGCCAGCAGTGACGCTCCGGGACAATCGCCCGGGGAGCTGTTTTTT.

J is TRBJ2-7 and V is TRBV28; D gene unclear. The CDR3 contains 15 residues. The V end was cut by 5 bases, the J end by 2 bases, with 16 bases between. Germline CDR1 and CDR2: MDHEN and SYDVKM. The CDR3 DNA reads TGTGCCAGCAGTCCAAGTGCCCAAGGCCCCTACGAGCAGTACTTC. The encoded protein is CASSPSAQGPYEQYF.

J is TRBJ1-2 and V is TRBV7-2, with 7 bases aligning to TRBD1. The V segment lost 1 base and the J segment 7 bases; nucleotides outside the gene matches: 6. This CDR3 has 14 amino acids. Germline CDR1 and CDR2: SGHTA and FQGNSA. The CDR3 region is CASSLVSQGGGYTF. The CDR3 bases are TGTGCCAGCAGCTTAGTGTCCCAGGGGGGTGGCTACACCTTC.

The rearrangement joins TRBV20-1 to TRBJ2-3, with TRBD2 identical over 10 bases. The V gene end was trimmed by 3 bases and the J gene end by 4 bases; junction bases not matched to a gene: 7. The CDR3 length is 15 residues. Germline-derived CDR1 and CDR2 are DFQATT and SNEGSKA (reference sequence). DNA for the CDR3: TGCAGTGCTAGTAAAAGCGGGAGGGCCTCAGATACGCAGTATTTT. This encodes CSASKSGRASDTQYF.

The chain joins TRBV7-2 to TRBJ2-4, with 12 bases identical to TRBD2. The trim removed 4 bases at V and 7 bases at J, leaving 8 bases unmatched. In germline, CDR1 is SGHTA, CDR2 FQGNSA. This CDR3 comprises 16 residues. CDR3 coding DNA: TGTGCCAGCAGCTCCTCTAGCGGGAGGGCTGGGAACATTCAGTACTTC. Its translation: CASSSSSGRAGNIQYF.

This clone was found once. The rearrangement joins TRBV28 to TRBJ1-1; no reliable D call. The CDR3 consists of 14 residues. Germline CDR1 MDHEN, CDR2 SYDVKM. Trimming took off 3 bases at V and 1 base at J, with 9 bases between the two ends. This CDR3 reads CASSFRGWNTEAFF. CDR3 nucleotide sequence: TGTGCCAGCAGTTTTCGGGGATGGAACACTGAAGCTTTCTTT.

J is TRBJ2-1 and V is TRBV13, with TRBD2 matching over 13 bases. J was trimmed by 9 bases and V by 3 bases; bases with no gene match: 5. Germline V CDR1 and CDR2: PRHDT, FYEKMQ (reference sequence). The CDR3 runs 15 residues. This CDR3 reads CASSLGLAGMGEQFF. CDR3 DNA sequence: TGTGCCAGCAGCTTGGGACTAGCGGGAATGGGTGAGCAGTTCTTC.

The chain has TRBV5-6 and TRBJ2-2; possible D gene TRBD2, 5 bases. V dropped 4 bases and J dropped 5 bases, with 6 bases sitting between them. The CDR3 sequence is 12 residues long. Germline V gene sequence: CDR1 SGHDT, CDR2 YYEEEE. In nucleotides, the CDR3 is TGTGCCAGCAGCGGGAGAACCGGGGAGCTGTTTTTT. Amino acid sequence: CASSGRTGELFF. Complete variable domain (other parts from reference TRBV5-6 and TRBJ2-2): DAGVTQSPTHLIKTRGQQVTLRCSPKSGHDTVSWYQQALGQGPQFIFQYYEEEERQRGNFPDRFSGHQFPNYSSELNVNALLLGDSALYLCASSGRTGELFFGEGSRLTVL.

The V and J genes are TRBV27 and TRBJ2-1, with TRBD2 matching over 8 bases. Unmatched junction bases numbered 7, after V lost 3 bases and J lost 6 bases. CDR1 is MNHEY and CDR2 is SMNVEV in the germline V gene (reference sequence). CDR3 length: 15 residues. In DNA, the CDR3 is TGTGCCAGCAGTTTTCGCTGGACTAGCCGCAATGAGCAGTTCTTC. This codes for CASSFRWTSRNEQFF.

The chain couples TRBV19 to TRBJ1-5, with 7 bases that match TRBD1. Germline V gene data show CDR1 as LNHDA and CDR2 as SQIVND (reference sequence). With V trimmed by 3 bases and J by 2 bases, 10 bases remained unmatched. This CDR3 region has 17 residues. The DNA for the CDR3 is TGTGCCAGTAGTATCTACAGGGGAGTATTGGGCAATCAGCCCCAGCATTTT. Amino acids: CASSIYRGVLGNQPQHF.

The rearrangement links TRBV11-2 to TRBJ1-5; 7 bases are shared with TRBD1. V lost 1 base and J lost 6; bases outside the gene matches: 9. This CDR3 is built from 16 residues. Germline CDR1 SGHAT, CDR2 FQNNGV. Written as DNA, the CDR3 is TGTGCCAGCAGCTTAGGTGAAGGGGGCGAGGGTCAGCCCCAGCATTTT. It encodes CASSLGEGGEGQPQHF.

In this sample, this clone turned up once. The chain uses TRBV2 and TRBJ1-1; unclear D gene. The CDR3 spans 11 residues. V was clipped by 7 bases and J by 11 bases, with 14 bases between them. Germline CDR1 SNHLY, CDR2 FYNNEI. In DNA form, the CDR3 reads TGTGCCAGCAACAAGGTGCCGCGCGCTTTCTTT. It translates to CASNKVPRAFF. Using reference TRBV2 and TRBJ1-1 for the parts outside the CDR3, the full variable domain is EPEVTQTPSHQVTQMGQEVILRCVPISNHLYFYWYRQILGQKVEFLVSFYNNEISEKSEIFDDQFSVERPDGSNFTLKIRSTKLEDSAMYFCASNKVPRAFFGQGTRLTVV.

The chain joins TRBV7-2 to TRBJ2-7; the D gene is possibly TRBD2 (7 bases). The CDR3 has 14 residues. V lost 2 bases and J lost 3, with 11 bases in between. Germline V gene data show CDR1 as SGHTA and CDR2 as FQGNSA. The CDR3 spells CASSLLGGHYEQYF. CDR3 DNA sequence: TGTGCCAGCAGCTTACTGGGGGGGCACTACGAGCAGTACTTC.

The chain employs TRBV19 and TRBJ2-7; 9 bases line up with TRBD2. CDR3 length: 14 amino acids. V lost 7 bases, J lost 1 base, and 5 bases stayed unmatched. CDR1 is LNHDA, CDR2 SQIVND, per germline (reference sequence). CDR3 nucleotides: TGTGCCAGTAAGCAAGCGGGGGGTTCCTACGAGCAGTACTTC. Translating gives CASKQAGGSYEQYF.

This rearrangement joins TRBV4-1 to TRBJ2-3, with 7 bases matching TRBD2. Germline loops: CDR1 MGHRA, CDR2 YSYEKL. The CDR3 totals 15 residues. With 4 bases clipped from V and 1 base from J, the junction kept 5 bases outside the gene matches. The CDR3 sequence: CASSPERGRTDTQYF. CDR3 sequence (DNA): TGCGCCAGCAGCCCGGAGCGGGGACGCACAGATACGCAGTATTTT.

This clone was detected a few times. The rearrangement links TRBV19 to TRBJ1-4; D not resolved. V was cut by 8 bases and J by 2 bases, with 15 bases left in between. The CDR3 sequence is 15 residues long. Germline values: CDR1 LNHDA, CDR2 SQIVND (reference sequence). CDR3 bases: TGTGCCAGTGCCCGTGGGGTAGTGACTAATGAAAAACTGTTTTTT. Amino acids: CASARGVVTNEKLFF.

The chain uses TRBV5-6 and TRBJ2-5; D remains ambiguous. V shed 4 bases and J shed 1 base, with 11 bases lying between them. Looked up from germline, CDR1 is SGHDT and CDR2 is YYEEEE. The CDR3 contains 14 residues. DNA for the CDR3: TGTGCCAGCAGCCCTTTCAGGCGCCAAGAGACCCAGTACTTC. Amino acids: CASSPFRRQETQYF. The full variable domain, with the rest looked up from reference TRBV5-6 and TRBJ2-5, is DAGVTQSPTHLIKTRGQQVTLRCSPKSGHDTVSWYQQALGQGPQFIFQYYEEEERQRGNFPDRFSGHQFPNYSSELNVNALLLGDSALYLCASSPFRRQETQYFGPGTRLLVL.

This chain connects TRBV14 to TRBJ1-3; D remains ambiguous. CDR1 is SGHDN and CDR2 is FVKESK in the germline V gene. V was pared by 4 bases and J by 4 bases, with 11 bases between. This CDR3 contains 14 residues. The CDR3 DNA follows: TGTGCCAGCAGCCTAAAACTCGGCGGAAACACCATATATTTT. Amino acid sequence: CASSLKLGGNTIYF.

The chain is built from TRBV7-3 and TRBJ1-1; D might be TRBD1 (6 bases). Per the germline V gene, CDR1 is SGHTA and CDR2 is FQGTGA. CDR3 length equals 14 residues. The ends were cut back, 5 bases at V and 5 bases at J, with 15 bases in the middle. CDR3 amino acids: CASSLGVRGTEAFF. DNA of the CDR3: TGTGCCAGCAGCCTAGGGGTCAGGGGAACTGAAGCTTTCTTT.

The V call is TRBV6-5, the J call TRBJ2-1; possible D gene TRBD2, 6 bases. The ends were cut back, 6 bases at V and 9 bases at J, with 18 bases in the middle. From germline, CDR1 is MNHEY and CDR2 SVGAGI. This CDR3 contains 14 residues. The CDR3 DNA reads as TGTGCCAGCAGGATACAAGAGCGGGTCCCTGAGCAGTTCTTC. Translated, it gives CASRIQERVPEQFF.